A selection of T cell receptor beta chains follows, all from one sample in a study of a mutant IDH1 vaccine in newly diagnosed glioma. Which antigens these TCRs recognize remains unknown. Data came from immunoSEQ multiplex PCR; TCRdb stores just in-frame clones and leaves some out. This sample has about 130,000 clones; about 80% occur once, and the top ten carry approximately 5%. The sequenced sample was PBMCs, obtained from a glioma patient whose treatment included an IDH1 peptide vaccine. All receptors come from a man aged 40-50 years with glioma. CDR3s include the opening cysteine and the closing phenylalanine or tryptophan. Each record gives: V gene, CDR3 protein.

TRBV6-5 CASSWTGGRNYGYTF
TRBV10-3 CAIRLGTSGGALDTQYF
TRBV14 CASSGLAGARRNEQFF
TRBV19 CASTGLFVTGNEKLFF
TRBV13 CASSPGPRSNQPQHF
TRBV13 CASSSQAGFEQYF
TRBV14 CASSSRVPGLPRDTQYF
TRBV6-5 CASSYRDGWPQHF
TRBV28 CASRPSPGAGTDTQYF
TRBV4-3 CASSQVPGTSGRYEQFF
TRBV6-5 CASSYGQTSYEQYF
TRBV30 CAWSVMGGGEQYF